This T cell receptor beta chain was documented in a study of cytomegalovirus exposure and HLA in healthy donors. Study-wide background: T cells numbering about 180 million yielded more than 95 million unique TCR beta sequences in an earlier analysis.

Overall study results and limits: Prior analysis indicated that the majority of TCR beta V segments exhibited productivity approximately 87% or approximately 30% of the time. Later genetic work tied a missense DCLRE1C variant to beta-chain V and J trimming.

Trimming took 4 bases from V and 3 from J, leaving 11 bases between them. This CDR3 spans 14 amino acids. Germline V gives CDR1 SGHDT, CDR2 YYEEEE. To note about this clone: The antigen remains unidentified.

13 Jbeta primers and 60 Vbeta primers were used for the PCR. Some clones are missing from TCRdb's copy, which holds only in-frame ones; the method was immunoSEQ multiplex PCR. The table shows fewer than 90,000 clones, with roughly four fifths occurring only once. Sequences were obtained from PBMCs. The chain joins TRBV5-6 to TRBJ2-1; tentatively, D is TRBD1 (5 bases). The clonotype originates from a human donor in good health. CDR3 protein: CASSHRGFYNEQFF. In DNA form, the CDR3 reads TGTGCCAGCAGCCATAGGGGTTTCTACAATGAGCAGTTCTTC.